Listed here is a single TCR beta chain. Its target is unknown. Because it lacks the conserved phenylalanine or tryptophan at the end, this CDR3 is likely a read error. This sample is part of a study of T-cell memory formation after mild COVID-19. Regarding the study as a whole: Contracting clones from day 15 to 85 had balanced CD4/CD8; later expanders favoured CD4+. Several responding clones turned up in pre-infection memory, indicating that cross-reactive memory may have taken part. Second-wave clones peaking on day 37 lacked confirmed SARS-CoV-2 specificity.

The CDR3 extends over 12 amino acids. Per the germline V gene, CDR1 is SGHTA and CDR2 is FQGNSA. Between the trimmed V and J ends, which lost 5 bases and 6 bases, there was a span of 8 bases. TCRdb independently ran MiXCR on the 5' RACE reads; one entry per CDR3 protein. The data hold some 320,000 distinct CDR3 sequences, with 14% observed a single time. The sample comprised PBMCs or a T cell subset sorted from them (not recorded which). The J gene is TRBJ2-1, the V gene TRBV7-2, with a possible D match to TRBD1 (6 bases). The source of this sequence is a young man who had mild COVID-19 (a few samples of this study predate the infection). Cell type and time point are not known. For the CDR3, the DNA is TGTGCCAGCAGCGGCAGGGGCAATGAGCAGTTCATC. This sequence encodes CASSGRGNEQFI.